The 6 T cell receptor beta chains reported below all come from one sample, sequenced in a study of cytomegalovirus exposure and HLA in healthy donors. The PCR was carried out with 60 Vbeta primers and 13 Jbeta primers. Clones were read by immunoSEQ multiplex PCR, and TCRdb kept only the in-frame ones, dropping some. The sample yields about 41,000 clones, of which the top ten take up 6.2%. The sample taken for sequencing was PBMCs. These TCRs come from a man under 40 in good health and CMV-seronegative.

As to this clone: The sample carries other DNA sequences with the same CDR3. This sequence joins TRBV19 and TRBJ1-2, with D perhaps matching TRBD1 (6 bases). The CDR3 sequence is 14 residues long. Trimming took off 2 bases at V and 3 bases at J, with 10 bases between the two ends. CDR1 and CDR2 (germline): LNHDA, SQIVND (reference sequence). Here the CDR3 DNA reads TGTGCCAGTAGTATACTCAGGGGCCACTATGGCTACACCTTC. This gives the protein CASSILRGHYGYTF.

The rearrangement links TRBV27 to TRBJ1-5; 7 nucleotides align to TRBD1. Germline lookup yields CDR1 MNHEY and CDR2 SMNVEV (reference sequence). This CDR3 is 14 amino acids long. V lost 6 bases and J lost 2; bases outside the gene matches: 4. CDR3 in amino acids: CASSRGVGNQPQHF. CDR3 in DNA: TGTGCCAGCAGCAGGGGGGTGGGCAATCAGCCCCAGCATTTT.

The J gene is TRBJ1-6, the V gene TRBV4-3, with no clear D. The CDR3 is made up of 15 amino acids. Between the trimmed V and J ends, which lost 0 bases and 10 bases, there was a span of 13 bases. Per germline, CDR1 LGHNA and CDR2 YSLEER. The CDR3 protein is CASSQDLSGRSPLHF. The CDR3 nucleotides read TGCGCCAGCAGCCAAGATCTTTCCGGGAGGTCACCCCTCCACTTT.

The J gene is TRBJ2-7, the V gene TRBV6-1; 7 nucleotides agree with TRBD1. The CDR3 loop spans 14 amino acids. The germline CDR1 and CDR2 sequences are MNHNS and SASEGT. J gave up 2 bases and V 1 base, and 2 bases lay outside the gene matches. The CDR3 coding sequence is TGTGCCAGCAGTGAAGGGGACAGCGCCTACGAGCAGTACTTC. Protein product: CASSEGDSAYEQYF.

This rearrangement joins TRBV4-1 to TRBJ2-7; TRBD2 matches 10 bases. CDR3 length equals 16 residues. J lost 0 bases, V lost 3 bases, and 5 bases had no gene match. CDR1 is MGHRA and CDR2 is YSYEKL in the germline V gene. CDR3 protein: CASSQSTSGYSYEQYF. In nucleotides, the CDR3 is TGCGCCAGCAGCCAGTCGACTAGCGGGTACTCCTACGAGCAGTACTTC.

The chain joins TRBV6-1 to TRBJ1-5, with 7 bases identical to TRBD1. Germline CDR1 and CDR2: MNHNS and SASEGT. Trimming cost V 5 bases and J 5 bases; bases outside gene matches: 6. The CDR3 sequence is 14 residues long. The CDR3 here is CASSSDRVYQPQHF. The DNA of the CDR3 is TGTGCCAGCAGTTCTGACAGGGTCTATCAGCCCCAGCATTTT.